This TCR beta chain was sequenced in a study of shared clonotypes between healthy human individuals. Study-level points and caveats: Larger estimated richness was generally seen in naive subsets than in memory subsets. Only blood underwent sampling, and tissue repertoires likely differ. The donor pool, a small one, limited the genetic and exposure-history diversity represented.

V shed 4 bases, J shed 4 bases, and the junction held 7 bases outside the gene matches. The CDR3 contains 15 residues. Germline V gives CDR1 SGHDT, CDR2 YYEEEE. As concerns this clone: The antigen is not known.

Some clones are missing from TCRdb's copy, which holds only in-frame ones; the method was immunoSEQ multiplex PCR. Among roughly 2 million clones, about 95% were seen once, and the ten largest hold about 1.1%. Selected positively for CCR7 and CD45RO-negative, naive CD8 cells excluded terminally differentiated effector memory CD45RA+ cells. All donors qualified as healthy HIV-negative adults and had experienced no recent acute infections or vaccinations. Sequenced sample: naive CD8+ T cells sorted from blood. The J gene is TRBJ2-7, the V gene TRBV5-6, with TRBD2 matching over 11 bases. This clonotype was sampled from a man between 18 and 35 years old in good health. As DNA, the CDR3 is TGTGCCAGCAGCCACACGCTAGCGGGAGGTTACGAGCAGTACTTC. As protein: CASSHTLAGGYEQYF.